The entry that follows covers one T cell receptor (beta chain) sequence. Its antigen remains unknown. This sample stems from a study of T cells in localized non-small cell lung cancer. General study results and limits: Appearance in adjacent lung was seen for a median approximately 60 of the top 100 tumor clones. Uninvolved nearby lung showed the greatest T cell clonality, exceeding that found in tumor.

Measured with immunoSEQ multiplex PCR; TCRdb has only the in-frame clones, and not every one. The table has about 25,000 clones, 65% to 90% seen once. The V end was cut by 2 bases, the J end by 5 bases, with 15 bases between. The germline V gene encodes CDR1 GTSNPN and CDR2 SVGIG (reference sequence). The CDR3 sequence is 14 residues long. This chain joins TRBV30 and TRBJ1-2; a weak D match, TRBD1 (5 bases). The sample was peripheral blood, taken before any cancer treatment. This TCR came from a female donor older than 55 with stage I lung adenocarcinoma. CDR3 sequence: CAWSPTGVSYGYTF. In nucleotides, the CDR3 is TGTGCCTGGAGTCCAACGGGGGTATCGTATGGCTACACCTTC.